These T cell receptor beta chains were read from a single sample in a study of T cells in localized non-small cell lung cancer. The protocol was immunoSEQ multiplex PCR, while the TCRdb copy is restricted to in-frame clones and leaves out a portion. The table has about 52,000 clones, 70% to 90% seen once; the top ten hold roughly a sixth. The sequences come from PBMCs, collected before any cancer treatment. Receptors were obtained from a female donor with stage II lung adenocarcinoma. The CDR3 runs from the conserved cysteine through the conserved F or W. Each record gives: D gene, clone size, J gene, V gene, CDR3 DNA, CDR3 protein. D genes are given only for firm matches. Only some rows state a clone size, as once, few, many or a class for expanded clones.

D: TRBD2
size: -
J: TRBJ2-5
V: TRBV5-1
DNA: TGCGCCAGCAGCATGTTCACTAGCGGGGGGGCCGGGGAGACCCAGTACTTC
CDR3: CASSMFTSGGAGETQYF

D: -
size: -
J: TRBJ1-5
V: TRBV7-9
DNA: TGTGCCAGCAGTGAGGGAGTGGTTCAGCCCCAGCATTTT
CDR3: CASSEGVVQPQHF

D: -
size: -
J: TRBJ2-7
V: TRBV19
DNA: TGTGCCAGTAGTGCTCGTCATGAGCAGTACTTC
CDR3: CASSARHEQYF

D: -
size: -
J: TRBJ1-1
V: TRBV6-1
DNA: TGTGCCAGCAGTGTCACAGCGAACACTGAAGCTTTCTTT
CDR3: CASSVTANTEAFF

D: -
size: -
J: TRBJ2-7
V: TRBV5-6
DNA: TGTGCCAGCAGCTTACAAAACCGGCAGGCGCCGGCGGACTACGAGCAGTACTTC
CDR3: CASSLQNRQAPADYEQYF

D: TRBD2
size: -
J: TRBJ2-7
V: TRBV18
DNA: TGTGCCAGCTCACCCCACCCGGGAGCAGCGGGAGGGAAGATCCACGAGCAGTACTTC
CDR3: CASSPHPGAAGGKIHEQYF

D: -
size: -
J: TRBJ1-5
V: TRBV12-5
DNA: TGTGCTAGTGCCCGGGGGGCAGGCGGCGCGGCTTATAGCAATCAGCCCCAGCATTTT
CDR3: CASARGAGGAAYSNQPQHF

D: -
size: -
J: TRBJ1-5
V: TRBV5-1
DNA: TGCGCCAGCAGCTCTCACGACAGGAACACTAGCAATCAGCCCCAGCATTTT
CDR3: CASSSHDRNTSNQPQHF

D: TRBD2
size: -
J: TRBJ2-1
V: TRBV11-1
DNA: TGTGCCAGCAGCACTAGCGGGGTGACCTACAATGAGCAGTTCTTC
CDR3: CASSTSGVTYNEQFF

D: -
size: -
J: TRBJ1-6
V: TRBV6-6
DNA: TGTGCCAGCAGTTACAGCGCCAACGGATCACCCCTCCACTTT
CDR3: CASSYSANGSPLHF

D: TRBD2
size: -
J: TRBJ2-3
V: TRBV13
DNA: TGTGCCAGCAGCTTAGCGGGGACTAGCACCTACTTCACTACAGATACGCAGTATTTT
CDR3: CASSLAGTSTYFTTDTQYF

D: -
size: once
J: TRBJ2-2
V: TRBV9
DNA: TGTGCCAGCAGCGCCTCGGGTGGGGGTGGCACCGGGGAGCTGTTTTTT
CDR3: CASSASGGGGTGELFF

D: TRBD1
size: -
J: TRBJ1-2
V: TRBV5-1
DNA: TGCGCCAGCAGCTCATCCGGGTTGGGACAGGGGGATGAGTATGGCTACACCTTC
CDR3: CASSSSGLGQGDEYGYTF

D: -
size: -
J: TRBJ1-3
V: TRBV9
DNA: TGTGCCAGCAGCGTAGCTCAGGGTTATGGAAACACCATATATTTT
CDR3: CASSVAQGYGNTIYF

D: TRBD2
size: -
J: TRBJ2-5
V: TRBV9
DNA: TGTGCCAGCAGCGAGGGGACTAGTTGGTATGAGACCCAGTACTTC
CDR3: CASSEGTSWYETQYF

D: TRBD2
size: -
J: TRBJ2-5
V: TRBV9
DNA: TGTGCCAGCAGCTCCCAGACTAGCGGGGAGCAAGAGACCCAGTACTTC
CDR3: CASSSQTSGEQETQYF

D: TRBD1
size: -
J: TRBJ1-4
V: TRBV2
DNA: TGTGCCAGCAGTGGGGACAGGGCCGCAAAACTGTTTTTT
CDR3: CASSGDRAAKLFF

D: TRBD1
size: -
J: TRBJ1-2
V: TRBV10-2
DNA: TGCGCCAGCAGTGAGTTGGACAGGGGTGGTGGCTACACCTTC
CDR3: CASSELDRGGGYTF

D: TRBD2
size: -
J: TRBJ2-2
V: TRBV5-1
DNA: TGCGCCAGCAGCGAGCGCGCCGGGACTAGCGGTTACACCGGGGAGCTGTTTTTT
CDR3: CASSERAGTSGYTGELFF

D: -
size: -
J: TRBJ2-7
V: TRBV7-9
DNA: TGTGCCAGCAGCTTAACAGGCTACGAGCAGTACTTC
CDR3: CASSLTGYEQYF

D: TRBD1
size: once
J: TRBJ1-2
V: TRBV25-1
DNA: TGTGCCAGCAGTTCCCGGGACAGGGGGGCTAATGGCTACACCTTC
CDR3: CASSSRDRGANGYTF

D: -
size: -
J: TRBJ1-4
V: TRBV7-6
DNA: TGTGCCAGCAGCGCCCGTGGGGATAGGAATGAAAAACTGTTTTTT
CDR3: CASSARGDRNEKLFF

D: TRBD2
size: -
J: TRBJ2-2
V: TRBV5-1
DNA: TGCGCCAGCAGCTCCTTCAGACTAGCGGGGGGCCCACTTACCACCGGGGAGCTGTTTTTT
CDR3: CASSSFRLAGGPLTTGELFF

D: TRBD2
size: -
J: TRBJ2-5
V: TRBV11-2
DNA: TGTGCCAGCAGCTTAGGGGCGGGGGGCCAAGAGACCCAGTACTTC
CDR3: CASSLGAGGQETQYF

D: -
size: -
J: TRBJ1-2
V: TRBV6-6
DNA: TGTGCTTCTGTAAGGGGGGATCGTAACTATGGCTACACCTTC
CDR3: CASVRGDRNYGYTF

D: -
size: -
J: TRBJ1-1
V: TRBV10-1
DNA: TGCGCCAGCAGTGAGTCTCGTAAAGGGATGAACACTGAAGCTTTCTTT
CDR3: CASSESRKGMNTEAFF

D: -
size: -
J: TRBJ1-3
V: TRBV5-1
DNA: TGCGCCAGCAGCCCTGATGGGAGGATGTGGGGAAACACCATATATTTT
CDR3: CASSPDGRMWGNTIYF

D: -
size: -
J: TRBJ1-1
V: TRBV6-1
DNA: TGTGCCAGCAGGGCCGTTTCCGGGACGGGCACTGAAGCTTTCTTT
CDR3: CASRAVSGTGTEAFF

D: TRBD2
size: -
J: TRBJ2-5
V: TRBV18
DNA: TGTGCCAGCTCCCAAAATGGAGCGGGGGAGACCCAGTACTTC
CDR3: CASSQNGAGETQYF

D: -
size: -
J: TRBJ2-7
V: TRBV10-3
DNA: TGTGCCACCTGTGCGACGGACCAATCCTACGAGCAGTACTTC
CDR3: CATCATDQSYEQYF

D: TRBD1
size: -
J: TRBJ1-1
V: TRBV13
DNA: TGTGCCAGCAGCTTCGGTGGACAGGGAAGGACTGAAGCTTTCTTT
CDR3: CASSFGGQGRTEAFF

D: -
size: few
J: TRBJ2-7
V: TRBV5-1
DNA: TGCGCCAGCAGCTCTGGAGGGGGCCGAGGCTCCTACGAGCAGTACTTC
CDR3: CASSSGGGRGSYEQYF

D: TRBD1
size: -
J: TRBJ2-1
V: TRBV19
DNA: TGTGCCAGTAGTATAGCGGGCAGGGGGCTGGATGAGCAGTTCTTC
CDR3: CASSIAGRGLDEQFF

D: TRBD2
size: -
J: TRBJ2-3
V: TRBV7-8
DNA: TGTGCCAGCAGCTTAATCGGCGGGGGAGGATTCACAGATACGCAGTATTTT
CDR3: CASSLIGGGGFTDTQYF

D: -
size: -
J: TRBJ2-7
V: TRBV11-2
DNA: TGTGCCAGCAGCTTAGCCAGCTACGAGCAGTACTTC
CDR3: CASSLASYEQYF

D: TRBD2
size: few
J: TRBJ2-3
V: TRBV5-6
DNA: TGTGCCAGCAGCGACGGGACTAGCGGGCACACAGATACGCAGTATTTT
CDR3: CASSDGTSGHTDTQYF

D: -
size: -
J: TRBJ1-2
V: TRBV9
DNA: TGTGCCAGCAGCTGGGCAGATCAATCCGGGAGCTACACCTTC
CDR3: CASSWADQSGSYTF

D: TRBD1
size: -
J: TRBJ2-5
V: TRBV29-1
DNA: TGCAGCGTCTCCAGGGGGTACCAAGAGACCCAGTACTTC
CDR3: CSVSRGYQETQYF

D: -
size: -
J: TRBJ1-1
V: TRBV10-3
DNA: TGTGCCATCAGTGAGGGGATTGTGGGCACTGAAGCTTTCTTT
CDR3: CAISEGIVGTEAFF

D: TRBD1
size: -
J: TRBJ2-1
V: TRBV9
DNA: TGTGCCAGCAGCGTATTTACGGGACAGGGGGCCCCAAGGGACAATGAGCAGTTCTTC
CDR3: CASSVFTGQGAPRDNEQFF

D: -
size: -
J: TRBJ2-2
V: TRBV30
DNA: TGTGCCTGGAGAGATCGAGGGGCGGGGGAGCTGTTTTTT
CDR3: CAWRDRGAGELFF

D: TRBD2
size: -
J: TRBJ2-1
V: TRBV25-1
DNA: TGTGCCAGCAGTCAGGCTAGCGGGGGGGCCAGGGTCAATGAGCAGTTCTTC
CDR3: CASSQASGGARVNEQFF

D: TRBD1
size: -
J: TRBJ1-5
V: TRBV10-3
DNA: TGTGCCATCGGGGGGACAGGGGTTTGGGAGAATCAGCCCCAGCATTTT
CDR3: CAIGGTGVWENQPQHF

D: -
size: -
J: TRBJ1-2
V: TRBV5-1
DNA: TGCGCCAGCAGCCTTAGGAGGGCACGGGACTATGGCTACACCTTC
CDR3: CASSLRRARDYGYTF

D: -
size: -
J: TRBJ2-7
V: TRBV27
DNA: TGTGCCAGCAGTCCCAACAGGGTCTCGCTGCCCTACGAGCAGTACTTC
CDR3: CASSPNRVSLPYEQYF

D: -
size: -
J: TRBJ1-2
V: TRBV9
DNA: TGTGCCAGCAGCGTAGTTCCCACTAACTATGGCTACACCTTC
CDR3: CASSVVPTNYGYTF

D: -
size: few
J: TRBJ2-7
V: TRBV5-6
DNA: TGTGCCAGCAGCTCCCAGTCTTACCCTGGCTACGAGCAGTACTTC
CDR3: CASSSQSYPGYEQYF

D: -
size: -
J: TRBJ2-6
V: TRBV9
DNA: TGTGCCAGCCCTGGCTCTGGGGCCAACGTCCTGACTTTC
CDR3: CASPGSGANVLTF

D: -
size: -
J: TRBJ1-2
V: TRBV29-1
DNA: TGCAGCGTTAGCGAACAGGTCACAACCCAAGCTAACTATGGCTACACCTTC
CDR3: CSVSEQVTTQANYGYTF

D: -
size: -
J: TRBJ1-4
V: TRBV11-2
DNA: TGTGCCAGCCATGACTGGGCCCATGAAAAACTGTTTTTT
CDR3: CASHDWAHEKLFF

D: TRBD1
size: -
J: TRBJ1-4
V: TRBV5-1
DNA: TGCGCCAGCAGCGTCCCGGGACAGGGTGATGAAAAACTGTTTTTT
CDR3: CASSVPGQGDEKLFF

D: -
size: -
J: TRBJ1-2
V: TRBV5-5
DNA: TGTGCCAGCAGCTTGGGGACCCACCCTTCGGGCTACACCTTC
CDR3: CASSLGTHPSGYTF

D: -
size: -
J: TRBJ1-4
V: TRBV23-1
DNA: TGCGCCAGCAGTCCGGACTGTGGTGAAAAACTGTTTTTT
CDR3: CASSPDCGEKLFF

D: TRBD1
size: once
J: TRBJ2-3
V: TRBV30
DNA: TGTGCCTGGGGGACAGGGGAAATGTGGAGTCCGCAGTATTTT
CDR3: CAWGTGEMWSPQYF